A selection of T cell receptor beta chains follows, all from one sample in a study of vaccination and CD4 T cells after COVID-19. One entry per CDR3 protein, called by TCRdb with MiXCR from the PCR reads. Of 9,500 to 13,000 distinct CDR3 sequences listed, 65% are singletons. Their antigen targets remain unknown. Sequenced material: CD4+ T cells from blood, cultured in vitro, taken before SARS-CoV-2 vaccination. The receptors shown here come from a human donor who had recovered from COVID-19. CDR3s include the opening cysteine and the closing phenylalanine or tryptophan. A D gene is named only where the DNA matches it firmly. The listing skips clone size in some rows; elsewhere it reads once, few, many or a size class.

J,size,length,D,V,CDR3,DNA
TRBJ2-5,few,16,TRBD1,TRBV6-1,CASRHSGTGAGETQYF,TGTGCCAGCAGGCATTCCGGGACAGGGGCTGGGGAGACCCAGTACTTC
TRBJ2-1,NA,11,NA,TRBV6-2/TRBV6-3,CASARGNEQFF,TGTGCCAGTGCTAGGGGCAATGAGCAGTTCTTC
TRBJ2-3,NA,15,NA,TRBV2,CASSERRSSTDTQYF,TGTGCCAGCAGTGAACGCAGGTCTAGCACAGATACGCAGTATTTT
TRBJ1-1,NA,14,NA,TRBV24-1,CATSDPSIGTEAFF,TGTGCCACCAGTGATCCCAGTATCGGGACTGAAGCTTTCTTT
TRBJ2-3,few,16,TRBD2,TRBV15,CATSLPGSGITDTQYF,TGTGCCACCAGCCTGCCGGGTAGCGGGATAACAGATACGCAGTATTTT
TRBJ2-1,NA,14,TRBD2,TRBV7-9,CASSLGLAGNEQFF,TGTGCCAGCAGCTTAGGACTAGCGGGCAATGAGCAGTTCTTC
TRBJ1-5,NA,14,NA,TRBV29-1,CSVAISGGNQPQHF,TGCAGCGTTGCGATTAGTGGGGGAAATCAGCCCCAGCATTTT
TRBJ2-5,NA,13,NA,TRBV7-8,CASSLERLETQYF,TGTGCCAGCAGCCTGGAGAGATTGGAGACCCAGTACTTC
TRBJ2-3,once,14,NA,TRBV18,CASSPDYHTDTQYF,TGTGCCAGCTCACCCGACTACCACACAGATACGCAGTATTTT
TRBJ2-7,few,12,NA,TRBV7-2,CASRGASYEQYF,TGTGCCAGCCGGGGTGCCTCCTACGAGCAGTACTTC
TRBJ1-5,few,12,NA,TRBV12-3/TRBV12-4,CASRFRNQPQHF,TGTGCCAGCCGTTTCAGAAATCAGCCCCAGCATTTT
TRBJ2-1,NA,13,NA,TRBV6-1,CASSEAWRVEQFF,TGTGCCAGCAGTGAAGCGTGGCGGGTTGAGCAGTTCTTC
TRBJ1-5,large,14,NA,TRBV2,CASSERPGNQPQHF,TGTGCCAGCAGTGAAAGGCCGGGCAATCAGCCCCAGCATTTT
TRBJ2-5,NA,17,NA,TRBV6-2/TRBV6-3,CASSSLRGPRVGETQYF,TGTGCCAGCAGTTCACTGCGGGGACCCCGGGTGGGGGAGACCCAGTACTTC
TRBJ2-2,NA,15,NA,TRBV11-2,CASTLRTVPSGELFF,TGTGCCAGCACCCTAAGAACGGTCCCCAGCGGGGAGCTGTTTTTT
TRBJ2-7,NA,14,NA,TRBV20-1,CSAGGVGEGYEQYF,TGCAGTGCCGGTGGCGTCGGGGAAGGCTACGAGCAGTACTTC
TRBJ1-5,few,13,NA,TRBV19,CASSMGRQGHQHF,TGTGCCAGTAGTATGGGGCGCCAGGGGCACCAGCATTTT
TRBJ1-2,NA,16,TRBD1,TRBV28,CASSYEGAPWGYGYTF,TGTGCCAGCAGTTACGAGGGGGCACCTTGGGGCTATGGCTACACCTTC
TRBJ1-3,NA,14,NA,TRBV20-1,CSADNALSGNTIYF,TGCAGTGCTGATAATGCGTTATCTGGAAACACCATATATTTT
TRBJ1-5,NA,14,NA,TRBV5-4,CASSDQGGGQPQHF,TGTGCCAGCAGCGATCAGGGAGGAGGTCAGCCCCAGCATTTT
TRBJ1-3,NA,13,NA,TRBV21-1,CASSKGSGNTIYF,TGTGCCAGCAGCAAAGGGTCTGGAAACACCATATATTTT
TRBJ2-3,NA,14,NA,TRBV28,CASSLSQGGDTQYF,TGTGCCAGCAGTTTATCCCAAGGAGGCGATACGCAGTATTTT
TRBJ2-1,few,13,NA,TRBV27,CASRAGSYNEQFF,TGTGCCAGCAGGGCAGGGTCGTACAATGAGCAGTTCTTC
TRBJ2-1,NA,16,TRBD2,TRBV20-1,CSARDPGTSSYNEQFF,TGCAGTGCTAGAGATCCCGGGACTAGCTCCTACAATGAGCAGTTCTTC
TRBJ1-3,NA,14,NA,TRBV19,CASSESYSGNTIYF,TGTGCCAGTAGCGAAAGCTACTCTGGAAACACCATATATTTT
TRBJ2-1,NA,15,TRBD2,TRBV6-2/TRBV6-3,CASSQSGRNYNEQFF,TGTGCCAGCAGCCAAAGCGGGAGGAACTACAATGAGCAGTTCTTC
TRBJ2-5,NA,13,NA,TRBV20-1,CSARVGGQETQYF,TGCAGTGCTAGAGTTGGGGGGCAAGAGACCCAGTACTTC
TRBJ2-4,few,14,TRBD1,TRBV11-3,CASSLGQGEDIQYF,TGTGCCAGCAGCTTAGGACAGGGGGAGGACATTCAGTACTTC
TRBJ1-2,NA,12,NA,TRBV29-1,CSVAGQDYGYTF,TGCAGCGTTGCAGGCCAGGACTATGGCTACACCTTC
TRBJ2-5,NA,16,TRBD2,TRBV6-1,CASSGDYSRYQETQYF,TGTGCCAGCAGTGGGGACTACTCCAGGTACCAAGAGACCCAGTACTTC
TRBJ2-2,NA,15,TRBD1,TRBV5-8,CASREMTGWSGELFF,TGTGCCAGCAGGGAAATGACAGGGTGGTCCGGGGAGCTGTTTTTT
TRBJ1-2,NA,13,NA,TRBV28,CASSLLGNYGYTF,TGTGCCAGCAGTTTATTGGGGAACTATGGCTACACCTTC
TRBJ1-6,NA,15,NA,TRBV7-2,CASSLGGAQSGPLHF,TGTGCCAGCAGCTTAGGGGGGGCGCAATCCGGACCCCTCCACTTT
TRBJ2-1,NA,16,TRBD2,TRBV20-1,CSARPSGGRSYNEQFF,TGCAGTGCTAGACCCTCGGGCGGGAGGTCCTACAATGAGCAGTTCTTC
TRBJ1-5,NA,14,NA,TRBV21-1,CASRRTGSNQPQHF,TGTGCCAGCAGGAGGACAGGGAGCAATCAGCCCCAGCATTTT
TRBJ2-2,few,15,NA,TRBV20-1,CSARDAGKNTGELFF,TGCAGTGCTAGAGATGCAGGAAAGAACACCGGGGAGCTGTTTTTT
TRBJ1-3,NA,12,NA,TRBV11-2,CASSPSLDTIYF,TGTGCCAGCAGCCCCTCCCTGGACACCATATATTTT
TRBJ2-3,NA,18,TRBD2,TRBV6-1,CASTKNFGLATATDTQYF,TGTGCCAGCACCAAAAACTTTGGACTAGCTACCGCCACAGATACGCAGTATTTT
TRBJ1-5,few,14,NA,TRBV7-6,CASSLGISPQPQHF,TGTGCCAGCAGCTTAGGTATTTCCCCCCAGCCCCAGCATTTT
TRBJ1-2,NA,14,NA,TRBV6-1,CASSEAQGHYGYTF,TGTGCCAGCAGTGAAGCACAGGGCCACTATGGCTACACCTTC
TRBJ2-2,NA,14,NA,TRBV20-1,CSANNGLDTGELFF,TGCAGTGCTAACAACGGACTGGACACCGGGGAGCTGTTTTTT
TRBJ2-3,NA,14,NA,TRBV19,CACSFGPSTDTQYF,TGTGCCTGCTCCTTTGGACCTAGCACAGATACGCAGTATTTT
TRBJ1-4,few,13,NA,TRBV20-1,CSASEGLGEKLFF,TGCAGTGCTAGTGAGGGGCTGGGTGAAAAACTGTTTTTT
TRBJ2-5,NA,14,NA,TRBV12-3/TRBV12-4,CASSLELAQETQYF,TGTGCCAGCAGTTTAGAGTTGGCACAAGAGACCCAGTACTTC
TRBJ1-5,once,12,NA,TRBV2,CASQDSNQPQHF,TGTGCCAGCCAGGACAGCAATCAGCCCCAGCATTTT
TRBJ2-7,NA,12,NA,TRBV20-1,CSARDRTYEQYF,TGCAGTGCTAGAGATAGAACCTACGAGCAGTACTTC